This T cell receptor (beta chain) was identified during a study of blood T cell repertoires in COVID-19. Study-wide background: Collection of acute and convalescent COVID-19 samples took place in the United States, Italy and Spain.

This CDR3 comprises 15 residues. Germline V gene sequence: CDR1 SGDLS, CDR2 YYNGEE. V was trimmed by 0 bases and J by 8 bases, leaving 17 bases between them. Clones were sequenced by immunoSEQ multiplex PCR, and TCRdb holds only the in-frame ones, with some missing. The sample carries tens of thousands of clones, 79% recorded once. The sample taken for sequencing was peripheral blood. The chain couples TRBV9 to TRBJ1-2; D is uncertain. This receptor was identified in a human donor in a cohort sampled during active COVID-19. The CDR3 spells CASSVVSGDYGGYTF. In DNA, the CDR3 is TGTGCCAGCAGCGTAGTCAGTGGCGACTATGGCGGCTACACCTTC.